Below, 15 T cell receptor beta chains from the same sample are listed, as sequenced in a study of T cells in localized non-small cell lung cancer. Sequencing used immunoSEQ multiplex PCR; TCRdb keeps in-frame clones, though not all of them. The sample has under 20,000 clones; about four fifths are singletons. Source: peripheral blood, taken before any cancer treatment. The receptors here all came from a female donor older than 55 with stage I lung adenocarcinoma.

The chain is built from TRBV5-1 and TRBJ1-4; D remains ambiguous. This CDR3 spans 15 amino acids. Germline assignment: CDR1 SGHRS and CDR2 YFSETQ. Trimming pared 3 bases from V and 4 bases from J, leaving 13 bases between. This chain's CDR3 is CASSSQLSFNEKLFF. The CDR3 nucleotides read TGCGCCAGCAGCTCCCAGCTGAGCTTTAATGAAAAACTGTTTTTT.

The chain is built from TRBV6-5 and TRBJ1-1; possible D gene TRBD1, 6 bases. Trimming removed 4 bases from V and 3 bases from J, with 9 bases in between. The germline V gene encodes CDR1 MNHEY and CDR2 SVGAGI. The CDR3 covers 13 residues. The CDR3 region is CASSSRGHTEAFF. Here the CDR3 DNA reads TGTGCCAGCAGTTCCCGGGGGCACACTGAAGCTTTCTTT.

The rearrangement uses TRBV4-3 and TRBJ1-1; D may be TRBD1 (6 bases). Trimming cost V 1 base and J 4 bases, with 10 bases left between them. The CDR3 has 14 amino acids. CDR1 and CDR2 (germline): LGHNA, YSLEER. The CDR3 region has the DNA TGCGCCAGCAGCCAAGTCAGGGGATCCACTGAAGCTTTCTTT. Its translation is CASSQVRGSTEAFF.

This chain uses TRBV6-5 with TRBJ2-7, with a possible D match to TRBD2 (5 bases). Trimming removed 5 bases at V and 3 bases at J, with 11 bases between. The germline V gene has CDR1 MNHEY and CDR2 SVGAGI. CDR3 size: 13 residues. Here the CDR3 DNA reads TGTGCCAGCAGTAACCGGGATCGCTACGAGCAGTACTTC. Amino acids: CASSNRDRYEQYF.

V and J are TRBV9 and TRBJ1-1; 9 bases fit TRBD1. V lost 4 bases to trimming and J lost 1 base; unmatched junction nucleotides: 8. CDR3 length: 16 amino acids. CDR1 and CDR2 from the germline V gene are SGDLS and YYNGEE. The CDR3 nucleotides are TGTGCCAGCAGCCCCCGCGGGACAGGGTGGAACACTGAAGCTTTCTTT. It codes for CASSPRGTGWNTEAFF.

V usage is TRBV7-9 and J usage is TRBJ1-1; D perhaps matches TRBD1 (5 bases). Looked up from germline, CDR1 is SEHNR and CDR2 is FQNEAQ (reference sequence). V lost 7 bases, J lost 2 bases, and 14 bases lay in between. CDR3 length: 14 amino acids. The CDR3 spells CASTRGTANTEAFF. Here the CDR3 DNA reads TGTGCCAGCACAAGGGGCACCGCCAACACTGAAGCTTTCTTT.

The chain combines TRBV7-3 with TRBJ1-1, with D maybe TRBD1 (5 bases). The CDR3 runs to 14 residues. Deletions cut 5 bases from V and 4 bases from J, with 14 bases between. Germline V gene lookup returns CDR1 SGHTA and CDR2 FQGTGA. CDR3 sequence (DNA): TGTGCCAGCAGCGGCGCGGGGGTTGGCACTGAAGCTTTCTTT. Translating it yields CASSGAGVGTEAFF.

V is TRBV6-1 and J is TRBJ2-6; D could derive from TRBD1 or TRBD2 (5 bases each). This CDR3 spans 18 amino acids. CDR1 and CDR2 from the germline V gene are MNHNS and SASEGT. V was cut by 3 bases and J by 0 bases, with 15 bases left in between. The CDR3 region is CASSDIRDQVSGANVLTF. The CDR3 DNA follows: TGTGCCAGCAGTGACATCCGGGACCAAGTCTCTGGGGCCAACGTCCTGACTTTC.

This chain connects TRBV29-1 to TRBJ1-2, with 8 bases lining up with TRBD1. V shed 4 bases, J shed 3 bases, and the junction held 1 base outside the gene matches. CDR3 size: 12 residues. CDR1 is SQVTM and CDR2 is ANQGSEA in the germline V gene. The CDR3, as DNA: TGCAGCGTTGGGGGACAGGACTATGGCTACACCTTC. Translating it yields CSVGGQDYGYTF.

This clone was observed a few times. CDR3 residues: CASSSTQVGEQFF. DNA for the CDR3: TGTGCCAGCAGCTCGACACAGGTCGGTGAGCAGTTCTTC. The chain links TRBV7-3 to TRBJ2-1; D is perhaps TRBD1 (5 bases). There are 13 residues in the CDR3. Trimming took off 4 bases at V and 9 bases at J, with 13 bases between the two ends. The germline gives CDR1 SGHTA, CDR2 FQGTGA.

This chain joins TRBV5-6 and TRBJ1-5; tentatively, D is TRBD1 (5 bases). The CDR3 extends over 18 amino acids. Germline V CDR1 and CDR2: SGHDT, YYEEEE. The V end lost 4 bases, the J end lost 0 bases, and 20 bases lay between the germline ends. CDR3: CASSRIRDGSYSNQPQHF. CDR3 DNA: TGTGCCAGCAGCCGCATACGGGACGGCTCCTATAGCAATCAGCCCCAGCATTTT.

The chain carries TRBV19 and TRBJ2-3, with D unresolved. Germline-derived CDR1 and CDR2 are LNHDA and SQIVND (reference sequence). V was pared by 7 bases and J by 0 bases, with 8 bases between. CDR3 size: 13 residues. Written as DNA, the CDR3 is TGTGCCAGTAAGGAAGGGAGCACAGATACGCAGTATTTT. Encoded protein: CASKEGSTDTQYF.

The rearrangement links TRBV13 to TRBJ2-3; possibly TRBD1 or TRBD2 for D (5 bases each). CDR3 length: 15 amino acids. Trimming pared 8 bases from V and 6 bases from J, leaving 21 bases between. Germline CDR1 is PRHDT and CDR2 is FYEKMQ (reference sequence). CDR3 bases: TGTGCCAGCGGGGCGGGTCCTACTTTAGGGGATACGCAGTATTTT. Residues: CASGAGPTLGDTQYF.

The rearrangement links TRBV2 to TRBJ1-2; D remains unclear. The CDR3 extends over 12 amino acids. Trimming pared 6 bases from V and 7 bases from J, leaving 12 bases between. CDR1 is SNHLY and CDR2 is FYNNEI in the germline V gene. The CDR3 DNA follows: TGTGCCAGCAGGGCGGAGCGGGGTGGCTACACCTTC. The encoded protein is CASRAERGGYTF.

The J gene is TRBJ1-5, the V gene TRBV2, with D unclear. The CDR3 contains 14 residues. The germline CDR1 and CDR2 sequences are SNHLY and FYNNEI. Trimming shortened V by 5 bases and J by 4 bases, and 12 bases separated the two germline ends. The CDR3 sequence: CASSRSTENQPQHF. CDR3 bases: TGTGCCAGCAGTAGAAGCACCGAAAATCAGCCCCAGCATTTT.